Described below is a single TCR beta chain sequence and its context. The target antigen is unknown. This sample is part of a study of cytotoxic CD8 clonotypes in ibrutinib-treated CLL. On the study more broadly: Response material was collected after a median around 12 months of treatment, range 6 to 36. Samples averaged approximately 240,000 productive templates and 90,000 to 95,000 productive rearrangements.

Study results and caveats: Sampling schedules were unmatched across sustained-remission and progressing patients.

Measured with immunoSEQ multiplex PCR; TCRdb has only the in-frame clones, and not every one. The sample comprises some 130,000 clones, 80% to 90% of which are singletons, and roughly 1.9% rests with the top ten. Trimming took 5 bases from V and 0 from J; bases not matched to a gene: 9. Germline lookup yields CDR1 KGHSH and CDR2 LQKENI. This CDR3 spans 16 amino acids. This chain connects TRBV18 to TRBJ1-1, with 7 bases identical to TRBD1. This receptor was taken from a human donor with chronic lymphocytic leukemia. Material: PBMCs, obtained after 24 months of ibrutinib treatment. CDR3 loop: CASSWEGRGLNTEAFF. The CDR3 DNA reads TGTGCCAGCTCATGGGAGGGTAGGGGGCTGAACACTGAAGCTTTCTTT.